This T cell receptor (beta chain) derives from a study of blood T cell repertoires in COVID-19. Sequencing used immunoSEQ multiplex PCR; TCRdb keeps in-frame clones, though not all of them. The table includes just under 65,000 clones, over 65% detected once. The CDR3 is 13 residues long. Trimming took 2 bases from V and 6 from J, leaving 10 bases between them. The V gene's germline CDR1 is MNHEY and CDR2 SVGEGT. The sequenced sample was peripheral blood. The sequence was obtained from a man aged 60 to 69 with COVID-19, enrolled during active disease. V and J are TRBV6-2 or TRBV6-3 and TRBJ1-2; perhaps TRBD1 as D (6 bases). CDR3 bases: TGTGCCAGCAGTTACGGGCAGGGGCATGGCTACACCTTC. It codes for CASSYGQGHGYTF.